This T cell receptor beta chain is drawn from a study of T cell repertoires in cytomegalovirus infection (dated by TCRdb to the late 2010s). For context, the study as a whole: Recently identified HLA-C-restricted CMV epitopes, whose presentation resists viral immunomodulation, were targeted by peptide stimulations together with well-studied HLA-B-restricted epitopes. The HLA type of each donor mattered for the analysis, because public TCR beta signatures pointed to carriage of CMV infection along with the matching HLA type. Findings and caveats that apply to the study as a whole: The ex vivo response was dominated by HLA-C-restricted CMV-specific TCR beta clonotypes, and the single most frequent clonotype in two of eight donors was supplied by these HLA-C-restricted clonotypes. Carriers of CMV infection plus the relevant HLA type were discriminated by the cumulative frequency of public TCR beta family members in the study cohort and in an independent roughly 370-donor cohort.

Sequencing was performed on an Illumina HiSeq 1500. TCRdb reran the public reads through fastp at Q25 and MiXCR, keeping productive beta chains. Merged by CDR3 protein, the rows form single entries marked with the most common genes and DNA. The sample table shows about 570,000 distinct CDR3 sequences, and 40% are seen once. Of the sample, around 46% is held by the ten largest clones. Sample treatment or condition, as interpreted from the label and publication: in vitro stimulation with specific CMV peptide epitopes to enrich CMV-specific T cells. CDR1 is given as SGHTA and CDR2 as FQGNSA, both from the germline V gene. The CDR3 measures 12 amino acids from cysteine to phenylalanine. Of the read, only the CDR3 DNA is kept; its 36 bases are in frame from base 1. Germline trimming amounts to 4 bases on V and 8 bases on J, with 3 as the count of junction bases outside the gene matches. As to this clonotype: This clone's antigen is unknown. Qualities for individual bases were not recorded, and no much larger clone is one base off.

This receptor was identified in a human donor in good health (CMV status not recorded). Some clones in this sample may be carry-over from other donors' samples. The sample was cultured PBMCs, taken from culture after CMV antigen stimulation. The chain was built from TRBV7-2 and TRBJ1-1, and 8 junctional nucleotides match TRBD1. CDR3 protein: CASSWDRTEAFF. The bases read TGTGCCAGCAGCTGGGACAGGACGGAAGCTTTCTTT.